Shown below are 9 T cell receptor beta chains from a single sample sequenced in a study of cytotoxic CD8 clonotypes in ibrutinib-treated CLL. Sequenced by immunoSEQ multiplex PCR; TCRdb stores in-frame clones only, minus some. The data hold 190,000 or so clones, with 72% observed a single time. The sample in question was PBMCs, obtained after 24 months of ibrutinib treatment. These receptor sequences come from a human donor with chronic lymphocytic leukemia.

The rearrangement links TRBV9 to TRBJ2-1; 10 nucleotides match TRBD2. The CDR3 is 15 residues long. Germline trimming cut 1 base from V and 4 bases from J; bases unmatched to any gene: 2. Germline loops: CDR1 SGDLS, CDR2 YYNGEE. CDR3 nucleotide sequence: TGTGCCAGCAGCGTAACTAGCGGGAAATACAATGAGCAGTTCTTC. Its protein product is CASSVTSGKYNEQFF.

This chain connects TRBV15 to TRBJ1-3; D is ambiguous. CDR1 LNHNV and CDR2 YYDKDF come from the germline V gene (reference sequence). Trimming took 1 base from V and 4 from J, leaving 11 bases between them. This CDR3 is built from 15 residues. For the CDR3, the DNA is TGTGCCACCAGCAGAGGTCGCCAGTTCGGAAACACCATATATTTT. It encodes CATSRGRQFGNTIYF. The full variable domain, rest sourced from reference TRBV15 and TRBJ1-3, is DAMVIQNPRYQVTQFGKPVTLSCSQTLNHNVMYWYQQKSSQAPKLLFHYYDKDFNNEADTPDNFQSRRPNTSFCFLDIRSPGLGDTAMYLCATSRGRQFGNTIYFGEGSWLTVV.

This chain links TRBV18 with TRBJ2-5; D remains unclear. The germline V gene has CDR1 KGHSH and CDR2 LQKENI. This CDR3 is 13 amino acids long. V was pared by 3 bases and J by 2 bases, with 7 bases between. The CDR3 DNA is TGTGCCAGCTCACCGCAGGTTCAAGAGACCCAGTACTTC. Translation: CASSPQVQETQYF.

This clone was seen only once. The rearrangement joins TRBV28 to TRBJ1-4; 7 bases line up with TRBD1. J lost 0 bases, V lost 1 base, and 2 bases had no gene match. The CDR3 spans 16 residues. Germline V lookup: CDR1 MDHEN, CDR2 SYDVKM. This CDR3 is CASSLYRGATNEKLFF. DNA of the CDR3: TGTGCCAGCAGTTTATACAGGGGTGCAACTAATGAAAAACTGTTTTTT.

The chain combines TRBV30 with TRBJ1-5; D is possibly TRBD1 (5 bases). The CDR3 is 13 residues long. The germline V gene has CDR1 GTSNPN and CDR2 SVGIG (reference sequence). V was shortened by 2 bases and J by 3 bases, with 8 bases between the two germline ends. The CDR3 DNA follows: TGTGCCTGGAGTAAGGGGCACAATCAGCCCCAGCATTTT. Amino acids: CAWSKGHNQPQHF. Full variable domain (remainder filled in from reference TRBV30 and TRBJ1-5): SQTIHQWPATLVQPVGSPLSLECTVEGTSNPNLYWYRQAAGRGLQLLFYSVGIGQISSEVPQNLSASRPQDRQFILSSKKLLLSDSGFYLCAWSKGHNQPQHFGDGTRLSIL.

The chain is built from TRBV11-3 and TRBJ2-2; D is possibly TRBD2 (6 bases). This CDR3 region has 16 residues. Germline loops: CDR1 SGHNT, CDR2 YENEEA. V lost 4 bases, J lost 3 bases, and 15 bases lay in between. The CDR3 sequence: CASSSALTSYTGELFF. CDR3 coding DNA: TGTGCCAGCAGCTCCGCACTAACTAGCTACACCGGGGAGCTGTTTTTT.

The chain is built from TRBV30 and TRBJ1-5; possible D gene TRBD1, 6 bases. Trimming stripped 4 bases from V and 7 bases from J, with 17 bases between. The germline V gene has CDR1 GTSNPN and CDR2 SVGIG (reference sequence). This CDR3 region has 14 residues. Here the CDR3 reads CAWTLSGGRQPQHF. The CDR3 DNA reads as TGTGCCTGGACGCTATCTGGGGGCAGGCAGCCCCAGCATTTT. Full variable domain (rest looked up from reference TRBV30 and TRBJ1-5): SQTIHQWPATLVQPVGSPLSLECTVEGTSNPNLYWYRQAAGRGLQLLFYSVGIGQISSEVPQNLSASRPQDRQFILSSKKLLLSDSGFYLCAWTLSGGRQPQHFGDGTRLSIL.

This clone was detected only once. V gene TRBV10-3 combines with J gene TRBJ1-2; perhaps TRBD1 as D (6 bases). The germline CDR1 and CDR2 sequences are ENHRY and SYGVKD. The CDR3 spans 15 residues. V was trimmed by 1 base and J by 4 bases, leaving 13 bases between them. The DNA of the CDR3 is TGTGCCATCAGTGAGTTCGGGGGCCGAGGCTATGGCTACACCTTC. Translated: CAISEFGGRGYGYTF.

A few counts support this clone. The chain links TRBV30 to TRBJ2-1; weak D call: TRBD2 (6 bases). V dropped 4 bases and J dropped 6 bases, with 13 bases sitting between them. CDR1 and CDR2 (germline): GTSNPN, SVGIG (reference sequence). The CDR3 runs 13 residues. CDR3 amino acids: CAWKPGLINEQFF. The CDR3 bases are TGTGCCTGGAAGCCGGGACTTATCAATGAGCAGTTCTTC.